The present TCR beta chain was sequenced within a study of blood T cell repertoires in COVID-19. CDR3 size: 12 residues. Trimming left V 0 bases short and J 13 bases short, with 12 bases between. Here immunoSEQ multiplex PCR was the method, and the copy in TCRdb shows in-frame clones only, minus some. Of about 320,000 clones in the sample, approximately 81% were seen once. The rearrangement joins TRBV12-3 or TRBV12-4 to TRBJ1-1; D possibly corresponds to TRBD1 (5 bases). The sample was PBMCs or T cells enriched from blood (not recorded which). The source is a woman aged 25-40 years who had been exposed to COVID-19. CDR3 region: CASSLALTGVFF. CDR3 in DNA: TGTGCCAGCAGTTTAGCGCTAACAGGTGTTTTCTTT.